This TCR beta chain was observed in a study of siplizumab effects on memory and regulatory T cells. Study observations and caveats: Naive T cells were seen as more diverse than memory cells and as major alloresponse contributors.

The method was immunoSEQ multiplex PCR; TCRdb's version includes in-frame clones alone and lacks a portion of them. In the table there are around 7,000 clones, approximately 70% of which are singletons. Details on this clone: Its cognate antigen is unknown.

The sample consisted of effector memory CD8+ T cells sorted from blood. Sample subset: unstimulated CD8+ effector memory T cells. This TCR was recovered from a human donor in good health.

DNA of the CDR3: TGTGCCAGCAGCTCGGAGGCGGGGGGCCACGAGCAGTACTTC. Translating it yields CASSSEAGGHEQYF. The genes are TRBV9 and TRBJ2-7; TRBD2 agrees at 8 bases. Germline CDR1 reads SGDLS; CDR2 reads YYNGEE. This CDR3 has 14 amino acids. V shed 4 bases, J shed 5 bases, and the junction held 8 bases outside the gene matches.